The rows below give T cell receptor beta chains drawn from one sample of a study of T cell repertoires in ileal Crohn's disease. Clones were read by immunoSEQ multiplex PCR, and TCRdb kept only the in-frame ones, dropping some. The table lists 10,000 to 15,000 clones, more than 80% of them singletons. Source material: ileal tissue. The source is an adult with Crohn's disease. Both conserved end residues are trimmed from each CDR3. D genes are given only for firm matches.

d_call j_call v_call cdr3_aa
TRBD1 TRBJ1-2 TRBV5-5 ASSQQGIDYGYT
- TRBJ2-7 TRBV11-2 ASSLVGSYEQY
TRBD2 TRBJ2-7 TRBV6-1 ASVRLAGASYEQY
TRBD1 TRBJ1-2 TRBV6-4 ASSEAPGTGGNGYT
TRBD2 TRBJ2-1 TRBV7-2 ASSTRTSGGLNEQF
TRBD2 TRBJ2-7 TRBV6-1 ASREGLANSYEQY
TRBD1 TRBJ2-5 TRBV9 ASSVEGQGLETQY
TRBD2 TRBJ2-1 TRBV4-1 ASSQGGTSRNEQF
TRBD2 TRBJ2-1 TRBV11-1 ASSLAEGAGSYNEQF
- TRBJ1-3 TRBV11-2 ASSPGFSGNTIY
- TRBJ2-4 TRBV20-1 SASFQNIQY
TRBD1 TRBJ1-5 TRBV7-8 ASSMDRGSNQPQH
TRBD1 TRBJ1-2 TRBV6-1 AGLSRGSVYGYT
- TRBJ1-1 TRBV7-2 ASSYPGLGEDTEAF
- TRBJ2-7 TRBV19 ASNSGSTYEQY
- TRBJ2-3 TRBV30 AWSGGGGGADTQY
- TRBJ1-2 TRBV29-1 SVLLGRGDGYT
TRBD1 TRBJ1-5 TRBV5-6 ASSLSTGTGGYQPQH
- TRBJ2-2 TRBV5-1 ASSFSRDNGELF
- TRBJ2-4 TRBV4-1 ASSQERRQGNIQY
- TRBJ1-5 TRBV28 ASTQREGLGNQPQH
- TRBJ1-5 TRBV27 ASSLTVRQPQH
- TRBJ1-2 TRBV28 ASSSPAGSNYGYT
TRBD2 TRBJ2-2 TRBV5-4 ASSPRTSGAGTGELF